The 9 T cell receptor beta chains presented below share a single source sample, sequenced in a study of T cell repertoires in cytomegalovirus infection. These receptors' antigens are unknown. MiXCR, applied by TCRdb to the reads, yields one record per CDR3 protein. The table shows about 130,000 distinct CDR3 sequences, with roughly 25% occurring only once. Sequencing was performed on PBMCs, sequenced either directly or after in vitro stimulation (not recorded which). The receptors shown here come from a human donor in good health (CMV status not recorded). Some clones in this sample may be carry-over from other donors' samples.

This clonotype showed up just a few times. The genes are TRBV27 and TRBJ2-7; 10 bases match TRBD2. Germline-derived CDR1 and CDR2 are MNHEY and SMNVEV (reference sequence). This CDR3 spans 14 amino acids. V shed 7 bases, J shed 4 bases, and the junction held 7 bases outside the gene matches. The DNA for the CDR3 is TGTGCCAGCAAACTAGCGGGAACAGGATACGAGCAGTACTTC. Its protein is CASKLAGTGYEQYF.

This chain connects TRBV7-9 to TRBJ1-2; D is uncertain. Germline lookup yields CDR1 SEHNR and CDR2 FQNEAQ (reference sequence). This CDR3 is 18 amino acids long. Trimming pared 6 bases from V and 3 bases from J, leaving 26 bases between. In DNA form, the CDR3 reads TGTGCCAGCAGTCCGTTGGGTAAAACCCGACATGGAGACTATGGCTACACCTTC. Amino acid sequence: CASSPLGKTRHGDYGYTF.

This chain uses TRBV9 with TRBJ2-5; 8 bases match TRBD2. The CDR3 loop spans 16 amino acids. CDR1 and CDR2 (germline): SGDLS, YYNGEE. Unmatched junction bases numbered 12, after V lost 4 bases and J lost 4 bases. This CDR3 reads CASSFGSGSGIETQYF. The CDR3 bases are TGTGCCAGCAGCTTTGGCAGCGGGAGTGGAATAGAGACCCAGTACTTC.

The CDR3 loop is CASSYDRGMSEAFF. In nucleotides, the CDR3 is TGTGCCAGCAGTTACGATCGGGGTATGTCGGAAGCTTTCTTT. The rearrangement uses TRBV6-8 and TRBJ1-1, with unresolved D. Between the trimmed V and J ends, which lost 2 bases and 8 bases, there was a span of 15 bases. There are 14 residues in the CDR3. Germline loops: CDR1 MNHGY, CDR2 SAAAGT.

This clonotype came up a few times. This chain uses TRBV7-2 with TRBJ2-7; the D call may be TRBD1 or TRBD2 (5 bases each). The CDR3 has 15 amino acids. The V end lost 3 bases, the J end lost 3 bases, and 15 bases lay between the germline ends. Per the germline V gene, CDR1 is SGHTA and CDR2 is FQGNSA. Here the CDR3 DNA reads TGTGCCAGCAGCTTTGGGGGTACAAGCGGCTACGAGCAGTACGTC. This codes for CASSFGGTSGYEQYV.

This chain joins TRBV19 and TRBJ1-5; D unclear. Germline loops: CDR1 LNHDA, CDR2 SQIVND (reference sequence). CDR3 length equals 15 residues. Trimming stripped 4 bases from V and 3 bases from J, with 13 bases between. CDR3 nucleotides: TGTGCCAGTAGTACCTTATCACCTTACAATCAGCCCCAGCATTTT. Translation: CASSTLSPYNQPQHF. The entire variable domain, with the rest obtained from reference TRBV19 and TRBJ1-5, is as follows: DGGITQSPKYLFRKEGQNVTLSCEQNLNHDAMYWYRQDPGQGLRLIYYSQIVNDFQKGDIAEGYSVSREKKESFPLTVTSAQKNPTAFYLCASSTLSPYNQPQHFGDGTRLSIL.

The chain employs TRBV4-3 and TRBJ2-3; no clear D. Germline-derived CDR1 and CDR2 are LGHNA and YSLEER. The CDR3 has 14 residues. Deletions cut 3 bases from V and 1 base from J, with 8 bases between. The DNA of the CDR3 is TGCGCCAGCAGCCACAGCCAGGGCACAGATACGCAGTATTTT. It yields the protein CASSHSQGTDTQYF.

The V call is TRBV6-8, the J call TRBJ1-6; D gene ambiguous. The CDR3 is 18 residues long. Trimming removed 2 bases from V and 1 base from J, with 15 bases in between. The germline V gene has CDR1 MNHGY and CDR2 SAAAGT. The DNA of the CDR3 is TGTGCCAGCAGTTACGCGGGCGGTGCTGGGTCCTATAATTCACCCCTCCACTTT. Its translation is CASSYAGGAGSYNSPLHF.

The chain combines TRBV19 with TRBJ2-1; 8 positions agree with TRBD2. The length of the CDR3 is 14 residues. V shed 7 bases and J 7 bases; nucleotides not matched to a gene: 9. Per the germline V gene, CDR1 is LNHDA and CDR2 is SQIVND (reference sequence). Here the CDR3 reads CASNPSGSPNEQFF. CDR3 sequence (DNA): TGTGCCAGTAATCCAAGCGGGAGCCCAAATGAGCAGTTCTTC.